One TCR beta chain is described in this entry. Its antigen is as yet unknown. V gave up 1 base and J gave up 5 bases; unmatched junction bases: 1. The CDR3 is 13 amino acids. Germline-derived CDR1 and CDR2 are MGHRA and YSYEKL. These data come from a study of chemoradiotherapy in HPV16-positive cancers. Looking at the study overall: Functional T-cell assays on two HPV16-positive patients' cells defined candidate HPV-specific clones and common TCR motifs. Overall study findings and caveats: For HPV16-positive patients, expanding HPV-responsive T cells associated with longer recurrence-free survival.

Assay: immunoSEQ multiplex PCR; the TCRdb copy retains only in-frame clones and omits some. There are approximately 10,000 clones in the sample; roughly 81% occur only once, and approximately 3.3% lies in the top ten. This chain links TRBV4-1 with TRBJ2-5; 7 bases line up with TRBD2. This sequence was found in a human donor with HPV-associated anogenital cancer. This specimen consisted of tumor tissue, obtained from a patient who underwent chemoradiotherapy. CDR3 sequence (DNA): TGCGCCAGCAGCCAAGTGGGGGGGGAGACCCAGTACTTC. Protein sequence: CASSQVGGETQYF.